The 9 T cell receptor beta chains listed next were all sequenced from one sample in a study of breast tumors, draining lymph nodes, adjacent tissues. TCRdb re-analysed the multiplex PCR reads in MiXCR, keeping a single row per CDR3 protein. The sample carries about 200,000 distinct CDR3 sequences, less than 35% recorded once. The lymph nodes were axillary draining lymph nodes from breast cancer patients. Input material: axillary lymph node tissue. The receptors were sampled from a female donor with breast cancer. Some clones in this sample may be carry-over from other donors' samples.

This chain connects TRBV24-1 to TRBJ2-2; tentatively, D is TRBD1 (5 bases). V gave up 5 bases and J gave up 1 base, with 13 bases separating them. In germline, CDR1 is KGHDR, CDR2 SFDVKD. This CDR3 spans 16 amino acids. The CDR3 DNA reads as TGTGCCACCAGTGGTAGTGGGCAGGGGAACACCGGGGAGCTGTTTTTT. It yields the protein CATSGSGQGNTGELFF.

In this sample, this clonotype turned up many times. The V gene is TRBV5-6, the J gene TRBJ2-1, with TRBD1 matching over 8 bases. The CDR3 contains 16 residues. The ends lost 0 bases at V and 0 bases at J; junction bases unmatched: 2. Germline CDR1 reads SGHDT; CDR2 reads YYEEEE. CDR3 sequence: CASSLGQGHSYNEQFF. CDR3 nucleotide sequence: TGTGCCAGCAGCTTGGGACAGGGGCACTCCTACAATGAGCAGTTCTTC.

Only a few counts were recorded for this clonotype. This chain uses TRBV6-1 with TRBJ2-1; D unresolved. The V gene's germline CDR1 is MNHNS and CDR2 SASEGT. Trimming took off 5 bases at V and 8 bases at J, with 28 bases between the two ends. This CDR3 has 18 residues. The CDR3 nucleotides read TGTGCCAGCAGTCACCCCGATGTTGGCGGCGTCCTTGACGATGAGCAGTTCTTC. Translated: CASSHPDVGGVLDDEQFF.

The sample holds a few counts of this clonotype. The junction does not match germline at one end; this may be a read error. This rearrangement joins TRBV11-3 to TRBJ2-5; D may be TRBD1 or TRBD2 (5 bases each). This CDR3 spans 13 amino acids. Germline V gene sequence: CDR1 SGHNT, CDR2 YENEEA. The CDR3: CASRTGLQATQYF. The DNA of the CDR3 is TGTGCCAGCAGAACAGGACTTCAAGCGACCCAGTACTTC.

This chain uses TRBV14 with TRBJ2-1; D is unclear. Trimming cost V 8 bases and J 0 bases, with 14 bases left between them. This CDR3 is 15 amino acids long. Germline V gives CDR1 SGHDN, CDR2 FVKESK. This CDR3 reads CASSPLGNSYNEQFF. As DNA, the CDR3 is TGTGCCAGCTCACCACTGGGCAACTCCTACAATGAGCAGTTCTTC.

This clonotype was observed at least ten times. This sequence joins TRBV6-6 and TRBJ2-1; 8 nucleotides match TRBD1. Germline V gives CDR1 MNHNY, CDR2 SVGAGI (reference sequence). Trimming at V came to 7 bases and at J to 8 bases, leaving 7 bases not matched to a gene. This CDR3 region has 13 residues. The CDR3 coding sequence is TGTGCCAGCAAGGACAGGGCGATGGATGAGCAGTTCTTC. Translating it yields CASKDRAMDEQFF.

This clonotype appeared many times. The CDR3 DNA sequence: TGTGCCAGCGGTCAGACTAGCGGGAGGGCGGGGGAGCAGTTCTTC. It encodes CASGQTSGRAGEQFF. The chain uses TRBV7-3 and TRBJ2-1, with 14 bases matching TRBD2. The ends lost 8 bases at V and 10 bases at J; junction bases unmatched: 10. Germline V gene sequence: CDR1 SGHTA, CDR2 FQGTGA. This CDR3 region has 15 residues.

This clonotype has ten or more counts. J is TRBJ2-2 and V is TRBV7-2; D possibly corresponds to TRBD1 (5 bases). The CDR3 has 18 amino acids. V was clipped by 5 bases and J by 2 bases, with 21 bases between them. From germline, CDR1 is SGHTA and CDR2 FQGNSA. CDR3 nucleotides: TGTGCCAGCAGCCACAGGACCCCGGACAAGATCAACACCGGGGAGCTGTTTTTT. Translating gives CASSHRTPDKINTGELFF.

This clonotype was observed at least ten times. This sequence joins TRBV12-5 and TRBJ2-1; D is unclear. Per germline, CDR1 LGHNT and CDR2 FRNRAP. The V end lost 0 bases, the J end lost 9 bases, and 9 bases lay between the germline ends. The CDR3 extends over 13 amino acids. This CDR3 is CASGLVRASEQFF. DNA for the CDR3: TGTGCTAGTGGTTTGGTAAGGGCCAGTGAGCAGTTCTTC.